The rows below give T cell receptor beta chains drawn from one sample of a study of blood T cell repertoires in COVID-19. Clones were read by immunoSEQ multiplex PCR, and TCRdb kept only the in-frame ones, dropping some. In the table there are roughly 160,000 clones, roughly 84% of which are singletons. Material: peripheral blood. The receptors were gathered from an older woman with acute or convalescent COVID-19. The conserved cysteine and the conserved F or W are not part of the CDR3 here.

CDR3aa: ASSQEVGLTIYEQY; j_gene: TRBJ2-7; v_gene: TRBV14
CDR3aa: ASSPRTGNNSPLH; j_gene: TRBJ1-6; v_gene: TRBV14
CDR3aa: ASSQDETSGGFYYNEQF; j_gene: TRBJ2-1; v_gene: TRBV3-1/TRBV3-2
CDR3aa: ASKLPGTGVGDTQY; j_gene: TRBJ2-3; v_gene: TRBV28
CDR3aa: ATSDPREKSYEQY; j_gene: TRBJ2-7; v_gene: TRBV24-1
CDR3aa: SAREQYEQY; j_gene: TRBJ2-7; v_gene: TRBV20-1
CDR3aa: ASSLNRAGNTIY; j_gene: TRBJ1-3; v_gene: TRBV7-2
CDR3aa: ASSLVIGEGAYNEQF; j_gene: TRBJ2-1; v_gene: TRBV7-2
CDR3aa: ASSHIQGGGDTQY; j_gene: TRBJ2-3; v_gene: TRBV5-4
CDR3aa: ASSWGMGAYGYT; j_gene: TRBJ1-2; v_gene: TRBV28
CDR3aa: ASSPSFRGKSNQPQH; j_gene: TRBJ1-5; v_gene: TRBV5-6
CDR3aa: ASTEAGFHQPQH; j_gene: TRBJ1-5; v_gene: TRBV19
CDR3aa: ASSTTPTGGEQF; j_gene: TRBJ2-1; v_gene: TRBV18
CDR3aa: ASSLGTGIRSYNEQF; j_gene: TRBJ2-1; v_gene: TRBV5-8
CDR3aa: ASRRQTEAF; j_gene: TRBJ1-1; v_gene: TRBV6-5
CDR3aa: ASSQVQAPGEQY; j_gene: TRBJ2-7; v_gene: TRBV3-1/TRBV3-2
CDR3aa: SGSLAVDTQY; j_gene: TRBJ2-3; v_gene: TRBV29-1